This entry lists 15 T cell receptor beta chains sequenced from one sample in a study of blood T cell repertoires in COVID-19. Profiling relied on immunoSEQ multiplex PCR, and the TCRdb table lists in-frame clones only, not all of them. The table lists some 130,000 clones, over 80% of them singletons, with about a tenth in the top ten. The sequenced sample was peripheral blood. All receptors derive from a man in his forties with active or convalescent COVID-19.

The chain employs TRBV7-8 and TRBJ2-3; 14 bases agree with TRBD2. V shed 1 base, J shed 3 bases, and the junction held 6 bases outside the gene matches. The CDR3 is 18 amino acids. Germline V lookup: CDR1 SGHVS, CDR2 FQNEAQ. CDR3 sequence (DNA): TGTGCCAGCAGCTTAGGGCGACTAGCGGGGGGGATAACAGATACGCAGTATTTT. It yields the protein CASSLGRLAGGITDTQYF.

This clone was counted only a few times. The rearrangement uses TRBV19 and TRBJ2-3; D is uncertain. The CDR3 sequence is 11 residues long. Trimming pared 3 bases from V and 4 bases from J, leaving 2 bases between. Germline-derived CDR1 and CDR2 are LNHDA and SQIVND (reference sequence). CDR3: CASSISDTQYF. CDR3 nucleotides: TGTGCCAGTAGTATCTCAGATACGCAGTATTTT. The full variable domain, completed using reference TRBV19 and TRBJ2-3, is DGGITQSPKYLFRKEGQNVTLSCEQNLNHDAMYWYRQDPGQGLRLIYYSQIVNDFQKGDIAEGYSVSREKKESFPLTVTSAQKNPTAFYLCASSISDTQYFGPGTRLTVL.

The chain recombines TRBV12-3 or TRBV12-4 with TRBJ1-2; 7 nucleotides line up with TRBD1. V was clipped by 6 bases and J by 4 bases; unmatched bases: 5. CDR3 length equals 13 residues. DNA for the CDR3: TGTGCCAGCAGAAGACAGGGCCTCTATGGCTACACCTTC. Its protein is CASRRQGLYGYTF.

The J gene is TRBJ1-5, the V gene TRBV30; D is unclear. The CDR3 runs to 13 residues. Germline values: CDR1 GTSNPN, CDR2 SVGIG (reference sequence). Trimming cost V 1 base and J 6 bases, with 10 bases left between them. In DNA, the CDR3 is TGTGCCTGGAGTGGGGGAGTCGGTCAGCCCCAGCATTTT. It specifies CAWSGGVGQPQHF. The variable domain in full, completed from reference TRBV30 and TRBJ1-5, reads SQTIHQWPATLVQPVGSPLSLECTVEGTSNPNLYWYRQAAGRGLQLLFYSVGIGQISSEVPQNLSASRPQDRQFILSSKKLLLSDSGFYLCAWSGGVGQPQHFGDGTRLSIL.

The J gene is TRBJ1-5, the V gene TRBV2; 7 positions agree with TRBD1. V lost 4 bases, J lost 0 bases, and 0 bases stayed unmatched. Germline V CDR1 and CDR2: SNHLY, FYNNEI. The CDR3 is 14 amino acids. Here the CDR3 reads CASSGQGSNQPQHF. The CDR3 bases are TGTGCCAGCAGTGGACAGGGTAGCAATCAGCCCCAGCATTTT.

The rearrangement uses TRBV5-6 and TRBJ2-7, with D perhaps TRBD1 (5 bases). Per the germline V gene, CDR1 is SGHDT and CDR2 is YYEEEE. V lost 6 bases to trimming and J lost 3 bases, with 13 bases between them. CDR3 length equals 13 residues. Here the CDR3 DNA reads TGTGCCAGCACCATGGACACCCTCTACGAGCAGTACTTC. Amino acid sequence: CASTMDTLYEQYF. Supplemented by reference TRBV5-6 and TRBJ2-7, the full variable domain reads DAGVTQSPTHLIKTRGQQVTLRCSPKSGHDTVSWYQQALGQGPQFIFQYYEEEERQRGNFPDRFSGHQFPNYSSELNVNALLLGDSALYLCASTMDTLYEQYFGPGTRLTVT.

This chain uses TRBV6-5 with TRBJ2-7; D is undetermined. The CDR3 has 11 residues. Germline CDR1 MNHEY, CDR2 SVGAGI. The germline V and J ends were trimmed by 8 bases and 0 bases, with 5 bases remaining between them. In nucleotides, the CDR3 is TGTGCCAGCGTCATCTCCTACGAGCAGTACTTC. Protein sequence: CASVISYEQYF.

The chain uses TRBV3-1 (or the pseudogene TRBV3-2) and TRBJ2-4, with D possibly being TRBD1 (5 bases). Deletions cut 3 bases from V and 0 bases from J, with 9 bases between. The CDR3 has 15 amino acids. Germline V gene lookup returns CDR1 LGHDT and CDR2 YNNKEL (reference sequence). The CDR3 DNA reads TGTGCCAGCAGCCACACAGGAGTAGCCAAAAACATTCAGTACTTC. Its translation: CASSHTGVAKNIQYF.

This chain connects TRBV6-5 to TRBJ2-7; 8 bases line up with TRBD1. Germline-derived CDR1 and CDR2 are MNHEY and SVGAGI. The CDR3 is 14 residues long. J gave up 6 bases and V 2 bases, and 6 bases lay outside the gene matches. CDR3 region: CASSYRQGASEQYF. CDR3 nucleotides: TGTGCCAGCAGTTACCGGCAGGGGGCTAGCGAGCAGTACTTC.

This chain connects TRBV6-5 to TRBJ2-7; TRBD2 matches 9 bases. This CDR3 has 14 residues. CDR1 is MNHEY, CDR2 SVGAGI, per germline. V was clipped by 6 bases and J by 6 bases; unmatched bases: 9. CDR3 amino acids: CASRAGTSKPEQYF. The CDR3 bases are TGTGCCAGCAGGGCCGGGACTAGCAAGCCCGAGCAGTACTTC.

This chain connects TRBV3-1 (or the pseudogene TRBV3-2) to TRBJ1-6; unclear D gene. This CDR3 spans 15 amino acids. The germline V and J ends were trimmed by 0 bases and 0 bases, with 3 bases remaining between them. Germline-derived CDR1 and CDR2 are LGHDT and YNNKEL (reference sequence). In DNA form, the CDR3 reads TGTGCCAGCAGCCAAGATCGCTCCTATAATTCACCCCTCCACTTT. Translation: CASSQDRSYNSPLHF.

The chain links TRBV7-6 to TRBJ2-3, with unresolved D. CDR1 and CDR2 from the germline V gene are SGHVS and FNYEAQ. Trimming took off 4 bases at V and 5 bases at J, with 10 bases between the two ends. The CDR3 length is 13 residues. The CDR3 region is CASSSSRRDTQYF. The CDR3 region has the DNA TGTGCCAGCAGCTCTAGTCGGCGAGATACGCAGTATTTT.

The gene calls are TRBV4-2 and TRBJ2-3; D remains unclear. V was shortened by 0 bases and J by 2 bases, with 15 bases between the two germline ends. The CDR3 is 17 amino acids. Germline lookup yields CDR1 LGHNA and CDR2 YNFKEQ. The CDR3 DNA follows: TGTGCCAGCAGCCAAGAATCACCAGGCTCTCCCACAGATACGCAGTATTTT. Its translation: CASSQESPGSPTDTQYF.

The CDR3 is CASSSGTSSEQFF. In DNA form, the CDR3 reads TGCGCCAGCAGCTCCGGGACTAGCAGTGAGCAGTTCTTC. This chain links TRBV5-1 with TRBJ2-1; TRBD2 matches at 9 bases. The CDR3 is 13 amino acids. Germline V gives CDR1 SGHRS, CDR2 YFSETQ. V was clipped by 3 bases and J by 9 bases; unmatched bases: 4.

The J gene is TRBJ2-2, the V gene TRBV7-2, with 11 bases aligning to TRBD2. V was pared by 7 bases and J by 5 bases, with 6 bases of the junction left unmatched. CDR1 SGHTA and CDR2 FQGNSA come from the germline V gene. The length of the CDR3 is 15 residues. The CDR3 sequence is CASTPASGGTGELFF. Written as DNA, the CDR3 is TGTGCCAGCACCCCGGCTAGCGGGGGGACCGGGGAGCTGTTTTTT. Using reference TRBV7-2 and TRBJ2-2 for the parts outside the CDR3, the full variable domain is GAGVSQSPSNKVTEKGKDVELRCDPISGHTALYWYRQSLGQGLEFLIYFQGNSAPDKSGLPSDRFSAERTGGSVSTLTIQRTQQEDSAVYLCASTPASGGTGELFFGEGSRLTVL.